This record looks at one T cell receptor (beta chain) sequence and its context. This CDR3 region has 16 residues. Germline V gives CDR1 MNHEY, CDR2 SMNVEV (reference sequence). V lost 8 bases, J lost 7 bases, and 14 bases stayed unmatched. This record belongs to a study of blood T cell repertoires in COVID-19. Across the whole study: The United States, Italy and Spain provided the acute and convalescent COVID-19 samples. Sources were T cells, B-cell-depleted T cells, or PBMCs; the material itself was cDNA or gDNA.

Per the study methods: Scientists estimated how many nucleated cells there were by amplifying reference gene primers. Generated by immunoSEQ multiplex PCR, the TCRdb table keeps only in-frame clones and is missing some. V, J and clone size reflect that table, while D and trimming were determined from the DNA. There are 130,000 to 150,000 clones in the sample; roughly 85% occur only once, and roughly 3.4% lies in the top ten. This rearrangement joins TRBV27 to TRBJ2-1; 10 bases align to TRBD1. The specimen sequenced was peripheral blood. This receptor was identified in a man aged 55 to 70 with acute or convalescent COVID-19. The CDR3 nucleotides read TGTGCCAGCTCCCACCCGACAGGGGGCGCGAGTAATGAGCAGTTCTTC. It translates to CASSHPTGGASNEQFF.